This passage covers 28 T cell receptor beta chains from one sample sequenced in a study of human T cells and chemical hapten exposure. Documented time point: patch test 2, 6 weeks after DPC sensitization. Regarding treatment: therapeutic diphenylcyclopropenone sensitization with weekly scalp DPC. TCRdb used MiXCR to reprocess the RACE reads, holding one entry per CDR3 protein. The sample holds approximately 350,000 distinct CDR3 sequences, around 6% seen once. The sample here was whole blood, taken in connection with sensitization to the hapten diphenylcyclopropenone (DPC). The receptors stem from a woman aged 18-29 years with alopecia areata. Some clones in this sample may be carry-over from other donors' samples.

J is TRBJ1-4 and V is TRBV3-1, with 7 bases aligning to TRBD1. V dropped 3 bases and J dropped 8; count of bases not matched to a gene: 12. The CDR3 spans 16 residues. In germline, CDR1 is LGHDT, CDR2 YNNKEL (reference sequence). CDR3 nucleotides: TGTGCCAGCAGCCACGATGGGGACAGATTACGCGAAAAACTGTTTTTT. It yields the protein CASSHDGDRLREKLFF. The whole variable domain, filled in from reference TRBV3-1 and TRBJ1-4, reads DTAVSQTPKYLVTQMGNDKSIKCEQNLGHDTMYWYKQDSKKFLKIMFSYNNKELIINETVPNRFSPKSPDKAHLNLHINSLELGDSAVYFCASSHDGDRLREKLFFGSGTQLSVL.

This clonotype was observed a handful of times. The chain is built from TRBV2 and TRBJ1-1; D not certain. This CDR3 region has 11 residues. V lost 7 bases and J lost 6, with 9 bases in between. CDR1 and CDR2 from the germline V gene are SNHLY and FYNNEI. The CDR3 nucleotides are TGTGCCAGCACCCCTGAATCTGAAGCTTTCTTT. Protein sequence: CASTPESEAFF.

CDR3 region: CASSEPPIAADVYF. In nucleotides, the CDR3 is TGTGCCAGCAGTGAACCCCCGATAGCGGCGGACGTGTATTTT. V gene TRBV6-1 combines with J gene TRBJ2-3, with a possible D match to TRBD2 (6 bases). Per the germline V gene, CDR1 is MNHNS and CDR2 is SASEGT. This CDR3 is built from 14 residues. V lost 2 bases and J lost 14, with 20 bases in between.

There are a few counts of this clonotype. The CDR3 region is CASSLDLETQYF. In DNA, the CDR3 is TGCGCCAGCAGCTTGGACCTCGAGACCCAGTACTTC. The chain has TRBV5-1 and TRBJ2-5; no clear D gene. The V end was cut by 0 bases, the J end by 5 bases, with 5 bases between. The CDR3 has 12 residues. Per germline, CDR1 SGHRS and CDR2 YFSETQ. The entire variable domain, with the rest obtained from reference TRBV5-1 and TRBJ2-5, is as follows: KAGVTQTPRYLIKTRGQQVTLSCSPISGHRSVSWYQQTPGQGLQFLFEYFSETQRNKGNFPGRFSGRQFSNSRSEMNVSTLELGDSALYLCASSLDLETQYFGPGTRLLVL.

In this sample, this clonotype turned up a few times. CDR3 DNA sequence: TGTGCCAGCAGCTTGGGCGGGGAGCGCGGGGCCAACGTCCTGACTTTC. Its translation is CASSLGGERGANVLTF. The chain is built from TRBV5-4 and TRBJ2-6; tentatively, D is TRBD2 (6 bases). The germline CDR1 and CDR2 sequences are SGHNT and YYREEE (reference sequence). Trimming stripped 0 bases from V and 4 bases from J, with 11 bases between. The CDR3 is 16 amino acids.

CDR3 nucleotide sequence: TGCAGCGTTCTCGCGCCTAACACTGAAGCTTTCTTT. Its translation: CSVLAPNTEAFF. The chain carries TRBV29-1 and TRBJ1-1; D unclear. The CDR3 length is 12 residues. V lost 5 bases to trimming and J lost 2 bases, with 9 bases between them. The germline CDR1 and CDR2 sequences are SQVTM and ANQGSEA.

This clonotype was seen many times. The chain employs TRBV3-1 and TRBJ1-5; D may be TRBD1 (5 bases). Germline V gene sequence: CDR1 LGHDT, CDR2 YNNKEL (reference sequence). The CDR3 sequence is 15 residues long. Trimming removed 1 base from V and 0 bases from J, with 7 bases in between. The CDR3 DNA follows: TGTGCCAGCAGCCAAGCCGGACATAGCAATCAGCCCCAGCATTTT. Translating it yields CASSQAGHSNQPQHF.

The chain has TRBV5-8 and TRBJ1-1; 7 nucleotides align to TRBD1. The CDR3 runs to 15 residues. Trimming took 1 base from V and 6 from J; bases not matched to a gene: 9. Germline V gene lookup returns CDR1 SGHTS and CDR2 YDEGEE. The CDR3 DNA reads TGTGCCAGCAGCTTGATTGGACAGGCTACTTCTGAAGCTTTCTTT. It is translated as CASSLIGQATSEAFF.

This clonotype was found many times. The chain recombines TRBV6-6 with TRBJ1-1; 7 nucleotides line up with TRBD1. J lost 0 bases, V lost 8 bases, and 9 bases had no gene match. CDR1 MNHNY and CDR2 SVGAGI come from the germline V gene (reference sequence). This CDR3 is 15 amino acids long. The CDR3 sequence is CASCPGTVMNTEAFF. The CDR3 nucleotides are TGTGCCAGCTGTCCCGGGACAGTCATGAACACTGAAGCTTTCTTT.

This clonotype came up a few times. V and J are TRBV18 and TRBJ1-6, with D perhaps TRBD1 (5 bases). V was shortened by 3 bases and J by 3 bases, with 9 bases between the two germline ends. The CDR3 has 15 residues. Germline V gene data show CDR1 as KGHSH and CDR2 as LQKENI. The CDR3 nucleotides are TGTGCCAGCTCACCGGGGCAGAACTATAATTCACCCCTCCACTTT. It is translated as CASSPGQNYNSPLHF.

Many counts were recorded for this clonotype. CDR3 nucleotide sequence: TGCGCCAGCAGCCACACCCAGGGAAGTCCTGAAGCTTTCTTT. Protein sequence: CASSHTQGSPEAFF. The chain is built from TRBV4-3 and TRBJ1-1; D perhaps matches TRBD1 (5 bases). Germline CDR1 LGHNA, CDR2 YSLEER. This CDR3 comprises 14 residues. V lost 3 bases and J 6 bases, leaving 14 bases between the germline ends.

The chain employs TRBV3-1 and TRBJ2-1; tentatively, D is TRBD1 (5 bases). The CDR3 is made up of 20 amino acids. Trimming took off 0 bases at V and 0 bases at J, with 21 bases between the two ends. Germline values: CDR1 LGHDT, CDR2 YNNKEL (reference sequence). DNA of the CDR3: TGTGCCAGCAGCCAAGATGGGGCTTTTATTGGCGCTAGCTCCTACAATGAGCAGTTCTTC. This codes for CASSQDGAFIGASSYNEQFF.

There are a few counts of this clonotype. The J gene is TRBJ1-1, the V gene TRBV3-1; 9 bases match TRBD1. The CDR3 covers 21 residues. Germline-derived CDR1 and CDR2 are LGHDT and YNNKEL (reference sequence). Trimming cost V 1 base and J 1 base; bases outside gene matches: 19. This CDR3 is CASSQGVGQGWKSTKNTEAFF. DNA of the CDR3: TGTGCCAGCAGCCAAGGAGTCGGACAGGGGTGGAAAAGCACGAAGAACACTGAAGCTTTCTTT. Together with reference TRBV3-1 and TRBJ1-1, the CDR3 gives the full variable domain: DTAVSQTPKYLVTQMGNDKSIKCEQNLGHDTMYWYKQDSKKFLKIMFSYNNKELIINETVPNRFSPKSPDKAHLNLHINSLELGDSAVYFCASSQGVGQGWKSTKNTEAFFGQGTRLTVV.

V is TRBV9 and J is TRBJ2-3, with TRBD2 matching over 14 bases. The CDR3 length is 18 residues. The germline V gene has CDR1 SGDLS and CDR2 YYNGEE. Losses at the gene ends were 2 bases for V and 1 base for J; bases not matched to a gene: 6. The CDR3 DNA reads TGTGCCAGCAGCGTGAATCCGGGACTAGCGGGGGGCACAGATACGCAGTATTTT. Amino acids: CASSVNPGLAGGTDTQYF.

The chain recombines TRBV25-1 with TRBJ2-7; TRBD2 is a possible D gene (6 bases). V was cut by 4 bases and J by 3 bases, with 7 bases left in between. Germline V gene data show CDR1 as MGHDK and CDR2 as SYGVNS. This CDR3 has 12 residues. CDR3 DNA: TGTGCCAGCAGTGGGACTAACTACGAGCAGTACTTC. Protein sequence: CASSGTNYEQYF.

This clonotype was counted at least ten times. The chain carries TRBV28 and TRBJ1-5; TRBD1 matches 9 bases. J was trimmed by 4 bases and V by 5 bases; bases with no gene match: 6. This CDR3 contains 15 residues. The germline V gene encodes CDR1 MDHEN and CDR2 SYDVKM. The CDR3 bases are TGTGCCAGCAGTCTGGACAGGGGCCAGAATCAGCCCCAGCATTTT. Amino acids: CASSLDRGQNQPQHF. Full variable domain (outside the CDR3, taken from reference TRBV28 and TRBJ1-5): DVKVTQSSRYLVKRTGEKVFLECVQDMDHENMFWYRQDPGLGLRLIYFSYDVKMKEKGDIPEGYSVSREKKERFSLILESASTNQTSMYLCASSLDRGQNQPQHFGDGTRLSIL.

Many counts were recorded for this clonotype. This chain links TRBV6-5 with TRBJ1-3, with D unclear. CDR1 MNHEY and CDR2 SVGAGI come from the germline V gene. The CDR3 totals 16 residues. V lost 0 bases to trimming and J lost 4 bases, with 13 bases between them. The CDR3, as DNA: TGTGCCAGCAGTTACTCCCTACGGGTCTCCGGAAACACCATATATTTT. As protein: CASSYSLRVSGNTIYF.

This clonotype was seen repeatedly, ten times or more. The chain uses TRBV3-1 and TRBJ2-7, with D unresolved. Between the trimmed V and J ends, which lost 4 bases and 3 bases, there was a span of 10 bases. Germline CDR1 reads LGHDT; CDR2 reads YNNKEL (reference sequence). CDR3 length: 13 amino acids. The CDR3 here is CASSLNRNYEQYF. CDR3 nucleotides: TGTGCCAGCAGCCTCAACAGAAACTACGAGCAGTACTTC.

The chain links TRBV7-8 to TRBJ1-5; tentative D call: TRBD1 (5 bases). The CDR3 length is 16 residues. Looked up from germline, CDR1 is SGHVS and CDR2 is FQNEAQ. V lost 5 bases and J lost 4, with 18 bases in between. This CDR3 reads CASSIYPRGSNQPQHF. CDR3 DNA sequence: TGTGCCAGCAGCATCTACCCTAGGGGTTCTAATCAGCCCCAGCATTTT.

There are many counts of this clonotype. The rearrangement joins TRBV3-1 to TRBJ2-3, with 10 bases identical to TRBD2. J lost 11 bases, V lost 4 bases, and 9 bases had no gene match. Germline CDR1 LGHDT, CDR2 YNNKEL (reference sequence). There are 14 residues in the CDR3. In nucleotides, the CDR3 is TGTGCCAGCAGCCCTGGGACTAGCGAGCCACGGCAGTATTTT. This encodes CASSPGTSEPRQYF.

This chain uses TRBV12-3 or TRBV12-4 with TRBJ1-1, with a tentative D call TRBD1 (5 bases). CDR3 length: 13 amino acids. Trimming cost V 5 bases and J 2 bases, with 9 bases left between them. The CDR3 region is CASSIRTNTEAFF. The CDR3 bases are TGTGCCAGCAGTATAAGGACAAACACTGAAGCTTTCTTT.

Many counts were recorded for this clonotype. The chain links TRBV2 to TRBJ1-5; the D gene is possibly TRBD1 (6 bases). Germline CDR1 is SNHLY and CDR2 is FYNNEI. Trimming shortened V by 0 bases and J by 3 bases, and 18 bases separated the two germline ends. CDR3 length equals 18 residues. The CDR3 loop is CASSEARRVRGNNQPQHF. The DNA for the CDR3 is TGTGCCAGCAGTGAAGCGAGGAGGGTCAGGGGTAACAATCAGCCCCAGCATTTT.

The rearrangement joins TRBV5-4 to TRBJ2-7; TRBD2 matches 7 bases. This CDR3 contains 15 residues. V lost 3 bases and J lost 0; bases outside the gene matches: 6. Germline V lookup: CDR1 SGHNT, CDR2 YYREEE (reference sequence). The CDR3 region is CASSSPKRGSYEQYF. In nucleotides, the CDR3 is TGTGCCAGCAGCTCGCCCAAGCGGGGCTCCTACGAGCAGTACTTC.

This clonotype was seen more than once but under ten times. The CDR3 DNA sequence: TGCAGTATTGGACGGACAGATACGCAGTATTTT. This encodes CSIGRTDTQYF. This chain links TRBV20-1 with TRBJ2-3, with D hard to call. Per germline, CDR1 DFQATT and CDR2 SNEGSKA (reference sequence). This CDR3 has 11 residues. V lost 8 bases and J lost 3, with 9 bases in between.

Ten or more counts support this clonotype. The rearrangement links TRBV18 to TRBJ1-2; D unresolved. Trimming stripped 5 bases from V and 5 bases from J, with 12 bases between. The CDR3 is 13 residues long. Germline loops: CDR1 KGHSH, CDR2 LQKENI. The chain's CDR3 is CASSSSEDYGYTF. CDR3 bases: TGTGCCAGCTCAAGCTCTGAGGATTATGGCTACACCTTC.

This clonotype showed up many times. The J gene is TRBJ2-3, the V gene TRBV6-6; the D is unclear. The ends were cut back, 2 bases at V and 6 bases at J, with 6 bases in the middle. Germline CDR1 reads MNHNY; CDR2 reads SVGAGI (reference sequence). The CDR3 has 12 residues. The CDR3 loop is CASSYEGDTQYF. The CDR3 DNA reads TGTGCCAGCAGTTACGAAGGGGATACGCAGTATTTT.

This CDR3 is CASSPWTEYNDYEQYF. The DNA of the CDR3 is TGCGCCAGCAGCCCTTGGACAGAATATAACGACTACGAGCAGTACTTC. This chain uses TRBV5-1 with TRBJ2-7; tentative D call: TRBD1 (6 bases). V dropped 4 bases and J dropped 3 bases, with 20 bases sitting between them. Germline assignment: CDR1 SGHRS and CDR2 YFSETQ. The CDR3 contains 16 residues.

The sample holds many counts of this clonotype. The J gene is TRBJ2-1, the V gene TRBV12-3 or TRBV12-4; D call uncertain. The CDR3 has 17 residues. Trimming pared 1 base from V and 2 bases from J, leaving 15 bases between. In nucleotides, the CDR3 is TGTGCCAGCAGTTTAGACGATGTCAGTGAAACCTACAATGAGCAGTTCTTC. Its protein is CASSLDDVSETYNEQFF.